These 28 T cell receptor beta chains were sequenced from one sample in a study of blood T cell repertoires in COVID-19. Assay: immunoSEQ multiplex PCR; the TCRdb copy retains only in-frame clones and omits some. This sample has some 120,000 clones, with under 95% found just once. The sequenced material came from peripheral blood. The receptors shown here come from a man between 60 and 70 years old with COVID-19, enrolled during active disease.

This CDR3 reads CAWSVATGVYGYTF. The CDR3 region has the DNA TGTGCCTGGAGTGTTGCGACAGGGGTCTATGGCTACACCTTC. The J gene is TRBJ1-2, the V gene TRBV30; 8 bases are a match to TRBD1. J was trimmed by 4 bases and V by 0 bases; bases with no gene match: 4. The CDR3 has 14 amino acids. Germline assignment: CDR1 GTSNPN and CDR2 SVGIG (reference sequence).

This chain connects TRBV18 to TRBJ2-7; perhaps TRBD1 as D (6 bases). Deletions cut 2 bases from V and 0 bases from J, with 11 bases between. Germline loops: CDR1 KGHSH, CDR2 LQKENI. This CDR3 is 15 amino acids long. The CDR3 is CASSPKTGSSYEQYF. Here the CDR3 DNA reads TGTGCCAGCTCACCAAAAACAGGGAGCTCCTACGAGCAGTACTTC.

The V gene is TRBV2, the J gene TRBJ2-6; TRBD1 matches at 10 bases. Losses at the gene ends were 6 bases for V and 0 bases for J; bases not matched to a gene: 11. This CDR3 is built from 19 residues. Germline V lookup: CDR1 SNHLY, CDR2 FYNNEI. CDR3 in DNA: TGTGCCAGCAGACCTGGACAGGGGGTTACCCTCTCTGGGGCCAACGTCCTGACTTTC. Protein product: CASRPGQGVTLSGANVLTF.

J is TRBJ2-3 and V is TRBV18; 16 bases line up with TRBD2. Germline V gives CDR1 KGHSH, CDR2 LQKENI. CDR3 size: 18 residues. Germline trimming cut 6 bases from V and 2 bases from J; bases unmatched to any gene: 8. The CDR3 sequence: CASSAGLAGGPDTDTQYF. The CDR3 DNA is TGTGCCAGCTCCGCGGGACTAGCGGGAGGGCCGGACACAGATACGCAGTATTTT.

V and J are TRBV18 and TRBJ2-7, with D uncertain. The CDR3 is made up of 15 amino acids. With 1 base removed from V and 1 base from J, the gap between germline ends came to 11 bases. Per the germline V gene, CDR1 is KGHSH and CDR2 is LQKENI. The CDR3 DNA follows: TGTGCCAGCTCACCACTAGCCAGTTTATCCTACGAGCAGTACTTC. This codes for CASSPLASLSYEQYF.

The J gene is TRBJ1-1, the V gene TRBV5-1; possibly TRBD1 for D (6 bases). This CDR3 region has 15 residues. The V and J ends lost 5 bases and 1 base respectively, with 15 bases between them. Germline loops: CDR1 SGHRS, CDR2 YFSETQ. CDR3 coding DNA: TGCGCCAGCAGTCCGGGACACCGAGAGAACACTGAAGCTTTCTTT. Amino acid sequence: CASSPGHRENTEAFF.

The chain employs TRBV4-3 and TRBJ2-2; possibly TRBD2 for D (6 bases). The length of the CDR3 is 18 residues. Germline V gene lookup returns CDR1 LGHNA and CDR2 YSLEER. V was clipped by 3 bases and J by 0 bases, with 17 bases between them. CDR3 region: CASSQFPSSVSNTGELFF. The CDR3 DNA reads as TGCGCCAGCAGCCAGTTCCCTTCTAGCGTTTCGAACACCGGGGAGCTGTTTTTT.

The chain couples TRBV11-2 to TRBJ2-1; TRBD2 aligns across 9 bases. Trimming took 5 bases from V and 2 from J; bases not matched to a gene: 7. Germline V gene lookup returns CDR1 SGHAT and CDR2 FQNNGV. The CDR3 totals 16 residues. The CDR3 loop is CASSLQTSGPYNEQFF. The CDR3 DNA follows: TGTGCCAGCAGCCTCCAGACTAGCGGACCCTACAATGAGCAGTTCTTC.

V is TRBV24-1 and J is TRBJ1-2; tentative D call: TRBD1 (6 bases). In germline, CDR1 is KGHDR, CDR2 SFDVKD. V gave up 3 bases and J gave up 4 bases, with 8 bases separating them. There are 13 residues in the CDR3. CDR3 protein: CATSDEGGYGYTF. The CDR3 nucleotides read TGTGCCACCAGTGATGAAGGGGGCTATGGCTACACCTTC.

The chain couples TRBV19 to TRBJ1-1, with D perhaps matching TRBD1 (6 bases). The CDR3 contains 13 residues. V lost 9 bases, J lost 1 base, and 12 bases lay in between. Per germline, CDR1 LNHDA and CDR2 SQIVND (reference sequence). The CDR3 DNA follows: TGTGCCAGCAGACTACAGGGGAACACTGAAGCTTTCTTT. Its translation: CASRLQGNTEAFF.

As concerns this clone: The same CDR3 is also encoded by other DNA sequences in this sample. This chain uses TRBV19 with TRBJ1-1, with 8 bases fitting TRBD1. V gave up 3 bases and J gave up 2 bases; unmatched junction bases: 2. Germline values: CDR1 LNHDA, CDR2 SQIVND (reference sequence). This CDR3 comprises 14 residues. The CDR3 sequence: CASSIGQGNTEAFF. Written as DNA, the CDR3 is TGTGCCAGTAGTATTGGACAGGGTAACACTGAAGCTTTCTTT.

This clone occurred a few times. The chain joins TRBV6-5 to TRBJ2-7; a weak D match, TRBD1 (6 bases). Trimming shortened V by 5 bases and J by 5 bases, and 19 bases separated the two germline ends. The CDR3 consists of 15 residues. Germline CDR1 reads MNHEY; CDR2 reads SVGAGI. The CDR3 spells CASSSGQYVSHEQYF. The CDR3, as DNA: TGTGCCAGCAGTAGTGGACAGTACGTTTCCCACGAGCAGTACTTC.

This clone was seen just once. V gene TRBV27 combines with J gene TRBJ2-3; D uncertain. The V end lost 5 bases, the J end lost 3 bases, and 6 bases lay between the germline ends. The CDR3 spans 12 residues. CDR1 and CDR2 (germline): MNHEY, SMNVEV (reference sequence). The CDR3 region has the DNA TGTGCCAGCAGTCCTCAGACAGATACGCAGTATTTT. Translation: CASSPQTDTQYF.

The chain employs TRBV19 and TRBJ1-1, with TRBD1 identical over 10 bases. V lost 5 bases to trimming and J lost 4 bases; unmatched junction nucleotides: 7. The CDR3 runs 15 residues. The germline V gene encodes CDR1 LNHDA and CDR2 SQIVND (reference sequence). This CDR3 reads CASSLGTGDFTEAFF. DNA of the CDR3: TGTGCCAGTAGTCTTGGGACAGGGGACTTCACTGAAGCTTTCTTT.

CDR3 region: CASSFRVFGTDTQYF. For the CDR3, the DNA is TGTGCCAGCAGCTTTCGGGTATTTGGCACAGATACGCAGTATTTT. This chain uses TRBV7-2 with TRBJ2-3; D unresolved. Trimming cost V 3 bases and J 1 base, with 11 bases left between them. The V gene's germline CDR1 is SGHTA and CDR2 FQGNSA. The CDR3 has 15 amino acids.

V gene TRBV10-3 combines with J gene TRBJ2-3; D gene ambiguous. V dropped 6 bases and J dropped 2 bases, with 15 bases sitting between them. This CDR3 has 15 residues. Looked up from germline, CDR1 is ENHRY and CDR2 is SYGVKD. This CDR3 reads CAIRPDTYTTDTQYF. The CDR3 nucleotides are TGTGCCATCAGACCCGACACTTACACCACAGATACGCAGTATTTT.

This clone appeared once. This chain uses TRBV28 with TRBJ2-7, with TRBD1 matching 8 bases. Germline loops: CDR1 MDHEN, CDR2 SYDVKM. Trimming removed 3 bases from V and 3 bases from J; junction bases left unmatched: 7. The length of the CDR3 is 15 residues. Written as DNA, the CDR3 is TGTGCCAGCAGTTTTAGGGCAGGGGGCGTCTACGAGCAGTACTTC. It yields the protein CASSFRAGGVYEQYF.

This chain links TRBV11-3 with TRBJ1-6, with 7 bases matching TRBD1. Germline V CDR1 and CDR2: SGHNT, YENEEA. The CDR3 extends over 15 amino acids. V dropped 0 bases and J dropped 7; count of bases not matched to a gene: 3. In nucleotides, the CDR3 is TGTGCCAGCAGCTTAGACCTGGGACAGAATTCACCCCTCCACTTT. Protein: CASSLDLGQNSPLHF.

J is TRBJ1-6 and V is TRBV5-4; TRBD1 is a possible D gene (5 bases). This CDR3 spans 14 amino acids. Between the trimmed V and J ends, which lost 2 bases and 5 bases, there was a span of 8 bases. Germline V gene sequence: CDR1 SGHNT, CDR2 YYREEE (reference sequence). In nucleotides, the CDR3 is TGTGCCAGCAGCTTAGGGGCAGATAATTCACCCCTCCACTTT. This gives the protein CASSLGADNSPLHF.

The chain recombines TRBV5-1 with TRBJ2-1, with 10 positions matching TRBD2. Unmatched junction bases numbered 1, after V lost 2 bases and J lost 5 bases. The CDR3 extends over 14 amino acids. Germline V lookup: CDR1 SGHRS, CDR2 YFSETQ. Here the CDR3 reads CASSFSGRHNEQFF. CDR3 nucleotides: TGCGCCAGCAGCTTTAGCGGGAGGCACAATGAGCAGTTCTTC.

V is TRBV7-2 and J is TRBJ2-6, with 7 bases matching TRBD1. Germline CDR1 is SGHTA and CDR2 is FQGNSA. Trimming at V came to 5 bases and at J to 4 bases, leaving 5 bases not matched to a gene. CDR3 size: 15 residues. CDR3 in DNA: TGTGCCAGCAGCAGACAGGGTACCGGGGCCAACGTCCTGACTTTC. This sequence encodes CASSRQGTGANVLTF.

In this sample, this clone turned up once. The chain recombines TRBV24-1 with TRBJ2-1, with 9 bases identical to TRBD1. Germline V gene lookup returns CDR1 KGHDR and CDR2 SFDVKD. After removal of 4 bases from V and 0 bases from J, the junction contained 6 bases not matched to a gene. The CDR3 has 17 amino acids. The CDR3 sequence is CATSDPPGQGSYNEQFF. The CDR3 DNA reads TGTGCCACCAGTGACCCACCGGGACAGGGCTCCTACAATGAGCAGTTCTTC.

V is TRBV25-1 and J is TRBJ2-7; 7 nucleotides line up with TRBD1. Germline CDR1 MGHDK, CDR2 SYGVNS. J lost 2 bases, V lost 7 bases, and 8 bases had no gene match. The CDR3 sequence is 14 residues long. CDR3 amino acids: CASTGVTGAYEQYF. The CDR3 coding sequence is TGTGCCAGCACCGGGGTCACAGGGGCCTACGAGCAGTACTTC.

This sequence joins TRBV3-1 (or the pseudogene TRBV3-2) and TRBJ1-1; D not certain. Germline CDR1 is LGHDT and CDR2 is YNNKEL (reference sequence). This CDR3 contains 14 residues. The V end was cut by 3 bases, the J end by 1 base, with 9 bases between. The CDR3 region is CASSQPGRNTEAFF. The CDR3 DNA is TGTGCCAGCAGCCAGCCGGGTAGGAACACTGAAGCTTTCTTT.

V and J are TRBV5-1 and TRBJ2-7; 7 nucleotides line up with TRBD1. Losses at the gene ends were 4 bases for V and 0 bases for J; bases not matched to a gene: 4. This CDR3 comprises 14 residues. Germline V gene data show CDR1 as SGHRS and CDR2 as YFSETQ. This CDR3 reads CASSLGQRSYEQYF. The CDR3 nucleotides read TGCGCCAGCAGCCTGGGACAGCGCTCCTACGAGCAGTACTTC.

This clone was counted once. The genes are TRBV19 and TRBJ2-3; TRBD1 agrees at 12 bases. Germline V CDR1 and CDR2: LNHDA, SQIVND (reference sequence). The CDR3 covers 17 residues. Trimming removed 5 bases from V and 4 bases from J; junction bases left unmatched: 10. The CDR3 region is CASSYLSGTGGADTQYF. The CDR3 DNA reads TGTGCCAGTAGTTACCTTTCCGGGACAGGGGGCGCAGATACGCAGTATTTT.

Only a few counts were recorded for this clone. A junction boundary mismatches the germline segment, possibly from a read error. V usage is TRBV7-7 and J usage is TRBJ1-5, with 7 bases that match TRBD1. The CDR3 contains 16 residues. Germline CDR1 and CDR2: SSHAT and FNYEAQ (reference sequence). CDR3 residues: CASSPRGPGSNQPQHF. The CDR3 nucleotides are TGTGCTAGCAGCCCGAGGGGGCCGGGGAGCAATCAGCCCCAGCATTTT.

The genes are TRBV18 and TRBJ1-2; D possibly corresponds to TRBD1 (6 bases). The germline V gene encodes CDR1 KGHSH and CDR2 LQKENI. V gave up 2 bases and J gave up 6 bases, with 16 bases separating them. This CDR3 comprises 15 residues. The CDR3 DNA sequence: TGTGCCAGCTCACCATGGGGGCGACAGGAGGATGGCTACACCTTC. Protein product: CASSPWGRQEDGYTF.